These T cell receptor beta chains were read from a single sample in a study of OX40 agonist ivuxolimab in advanced cancers. Repertoires were generated with immunoSEQ multiplex PCR, while TCRdb's copy carries only in-frame clones and drops some. The sample yields about 70,000 clones, almost 90% seen once. The source was CD4+ or CD8+ T cells sorted from blood, collected in a trial of the OX40 agonist ivuxolimab. The receptors come from an adult with an advanced solid tumor such as melanoma, head and neck, liver or kidney cancer. The CDR3 runs from the conserved cysteine through the conserved F or W. D genes are given only for firm matches. Rows give clone size only sometimes, using once, few, many, or a class for an expanded clone.

D,J,size,V,DNA,CDR3
TRBD1,TRBJ2-4,NA,TRBV7-9,TGTGCCAGCAGCGACCCAGGGGGTCAGCGTGGAAACATTCAGTACTTC,CASSDPGGQRGNIQYF
NA,TRBJ2-7,NA,TRBV19,TGTGCCAGCGCGGTTCTCCCTGACAGGCAGTACGAGCAGTACTTC,CASAVLPDRQYEQYF
NA,TRBJ2-7,NA,TRBV11-2,TGTGCCAGCAGCTTAGATCTCCTTTACGAGCAGTACTTC,CASSLDLLYEQYF
NA,TRBJ1-3,few,TRBV5-4,TGTGCCAGCGGATCTATCTGGGAAGAAGAGGGAAAAAACACCATATATTTT,CASGSIWEEEGKNTIYF
TRBD2,TRBJ2-1,NA,TRBV9,TGTGCCAGCAGCGGCCCGGCTAGCGGGAGAAACACTGAGCAGTTCTTC,CASSGPASGRNTEQFF
NA,TRBJ2-2,NA,TRBV6-5,TGTGCCAGCACCGACAGGCCGAACACCGGGGAGCTGTTTTTT,CASTDRPNTGELFF
NA,TRBJ1-6,NA,TRBV10-1,TGCGCCAGCCCGCGGGCAGGGCGCTCCTATAATTCACCCCTCCACTTT,CASPRAGRSYNSPLHF
TRBD1,TRBJ2-2,NA,TRBV5-1,TGCGCCAGCAGCTTCGACAGGGCCGGGGAGCTGTTTTTT,CASSFDRAGELFF
TRBD1,TRBJ2-7,NA,TRBV5-4,TGTGCCAGCAAAATACGGACAGGGGACAACGAGCAGTACTTC,CASKIRTGDNEQYF
NA,TRBJ1-1,NA,TRBV7-2,TGTGCCAGCAGCTTTCTTGGGGAGGGCACTGAAGCTTTCTTT,CASSFLGEGTEAFF
NA,TRBJ2-4,NA,TRBV14,TGTGCCAGCAGCCAGGTCCGGGGTTCGAGCATTCAGTACTTC,CASSQVRGSSIQYF
TRBD2,TRBJ2-7,NA,TRBV18,TGTGCCAGCTCACCCGGGGGGGACCTCTCCTACGAGCAGTACTTC,CASSPGGDLSYEQYF
NA,TRBJ1-3,NA,TRBV7-6,TGTGCCAGCAGCTCGGGGTCTGGAAACACCATATATTTT,CASSSGSGNTIYF
NA,TRBJ2-3,NA,TRBV11-1,TGTGCCAGCAGCTTAGACGGGCTAGTCACAGATACGCAGTATTTT,CASSLDGLVTDTQYF
TRBD1,TRBJ1-1,NA,TRBV6-5,TGTGCCAGCAGTTACTCCGGGACAGGGACCTCCGGAGCTTTCTTT,CASSYSGTGTSGAFF
NA,TRBJ1-2,NA,TRBV4-2,TGTGCCAGCAGCCAAGATAGGGACTTCAACTATGGCTACACCTTC,CASSQDRDFNYGYTF
NA,TRBJ1-1,NA,TRBV7-9,TGTGCCAGCAGCGTGGACAGTGAAGCTTTCTTT,CASSVDSEAFF
NA,TRBJ2-7,NA,TRBV7-9,TGTGCCAGCAGCTTGGGCAGGAGCTCCTACGAGCAGTACTTC,CASSLGRSSYEQYF
TRBD1,TRBJ2-6,NA,TRBV5-6,TGTGCCAGCAGCTCACAGGGGGCTGGGGCCAACGTCCTGACTTTC,CASSSQGAGANVLTF
TRBD1,TRBJ2-3,once,TRBV7-2,TGTGCCAGCAGCTCGGACAGGGGGAGCACAGATACGCAGTATTTT,CASSSDRGSTDTQYF
TRBD2,TRBJ2-5,NA,TRBV5-4,TGTGCCAGCAGCTTGGTAGCGGGGGGGCACGAGACCCAGTACTTC,CASSLVAGGHETQYF
NA,TRBJ1-5,NA,TRBV6-1,TGTGCCAGCGTGGGCCAGGGTGAACAGCCCCAGCATTTT,CASVGQGEQPQHF
TRBD1,TRBJ2-7,NA,TRBV7-9,TGTGCCAGCAGCAGCCGGACAGGGGGGAGATACGAGCAGTACTTC,CASSSRTGGRYEQYF
NA,TRBJ2-7,NA,TRBV7-1,TGTGCCAGCAGCCAAGATTACGAGCAGTACTTC,CASSQDYEQYF
TRBD1,TRBJ2-7,NA,TRBV6-4,TGTGCCAGACCGGGACAGGGGACCTACGAGCAGTACTTC,CARPGQGTYEQYF
NA,TRBJ1-3,NA,TRBV5-1,TGCGCCAGCAGCTTGACAGGGTCCGGAAACACCATATATTTT,CASSLTGSGNTIYF